This entry lists 10 T cell receptor beta chains sequenced from one sample in a study of blood T cells in healthy people across ages. Alongside a J-beta primer mix, a sample-barcoded 5' primer served in a second PCR lasting roughly 6 to 11 cycles. MiXCR was run by TCRdb on the 5' RACE reads, yielding one entry per CDR3 protein. The sample shows more than 800,000 distinct CDR3 sequences, around 26% of them seen only once. Sample: blood. These receptors were obtained from a woman of 80 years or more in good health.

V usage is TRBV20-1 and J usage is TRBJ1-3, with D possibly TRBD1 on 5 matching bases. Trimming shortened V by 6 bases and J by 7 bases, and 25 bases separated the two germline ends. The CDR3 consists of 16 residues. The germline gives CDR1 DFQATT, CDR2 SNEGSKA (reference sequence). CDR3 bases: TGCAGTGCCTGGGGGGTGGAGGGGCGTCGTAAGAACACCATATATTTT. Translated: CSAWGVEGRRKNTIYF.

This clonotype occurred many times. The chain is built from TRBV15 and TRBJ2-1; 7 bases agree with TRBD2. The V gene end was trimmed by 0 bases and the J gene end by 7 bases; junction bases not matched to a gene: 6. This CDR3 comprises 15 residues. Germline CDR1 and CDR2: LNHNV and YYDKDF (reference sequence). The CDR3 sequence is CATSRDPDGGNEQFF. The CDR3 DNA follows: TGTGCCACCAGCAGAGATCCTGACGGGGGGAATGAGCAGTTCTTC.

This chain joins TRBV9 and TRBJ2-5, with 10 positions matching TRBD1. This CDR3 is built from 15 residues. V shed 1 base, J shed 3 bases, and the junction held 3 bases outside the gene matches. Germline loops: CDR1 SGDLS, CDR2 YYNGEE. In DNA, the CDR3 is TGTGCCAGCAGCGTAAGGACAGGGGGGGAAGAGACCCAGTACTTC. Amino acids: CASSVRTGGEETQYF.

J is TRBJ2-6 and V is TRBV18; D remains unclear. Germline-derived CDR1 and CDR2 are KGHSH and LQKENI. CDR3 length equals 17 residues. The V gene lost 3 bases and the J gene lost 0 bases, with 12 bases spanning the gap. The CDR3 bases are TGTGCCAGCTCACCGGCTCAGAGCAGCTCTGGGGCCAACGTCCTGACTTTC. Protein sequence: CASSPAQSSSGANVLTF.

This clonotype was counted between two and nine times. The chain uses TRBV12-3 or TRBV12-4 and TRBJ1-2; 8 nucleotides align to TRBD1. With 6 bases clipped from V and 2 bases from J, the junction kept 11 bases outside the gene matches. This CDR3 is built from 16 residues. CDR3 loop: CASSSRPQGGNYGYTF. The CDR3, as DNA: TGTGCCAGCAGCTCCCGCCCACAGGGGGGAAACTATGGCTACACCTTC.

In this sample, this clonotype turned up a few times. This chain joins TRBV20-1 and TRBJ1-1; 7 bases fit TRBD1. Trimming cost V 6 bases and J 3 bases; bases outside gene matches: 16. CDR1 is DFQATT, CDR2 SNEGSKA, per germline (reference sequence). CDR3 length equals 16 residues. The CDR3 sequence: CSATGETGRLDTEAFF. In nucleotides, the CDR3 is TGCAGTGCAACAGGGGAGACAGGGAGGTTGGACACTGAAGCTTTCTTT.

There are a few counts of this clonotype. V and J are TRBV6-6 and TRBJ2-3; TRBD2 matches 10 bases. V was pared by 3 bases and J by 2 bases, with 5 bases of the junction left unmatched. This CDR3 spans 16 amino acids. Germline V gives CDR1 MNHNY, CDR2 SVGAGI (reference sequence). CDR3 residues: CASSYGTSVDTDTQYF. CDR3 coding DNA: TGTGCCAGCAGTTATGGGACTAGCGTCGACACAGATACGCAGTATTTT.

This clonotype has at least ten counts. The gene calls are TRBV6-5 and TRBJ2-7, with a possible D match to TRBD1 (5 bases). The CDR3 sequence is 13 residues long. Germline V gene sequence: CDR1 MNHEY, CDR2 SVGAGI. Deletions cut 6 bases from V and 1 base from J, with 10 bases between. CDR3 loop: CASRTDKSYEQYF. The DNA of the CDR3 is TGTGCCAGCAGGACGGACAAGTCCTACGAGCAGTACTTC.

This clonotype was detected only a few times. The CDR3 DNA is TGCGCCAGCAGCTTACAGCGGGGGGGGATAGATACGCAGTATTTT. This encodes CASSLQRGGIDTQYF. V and J are TRBV5-1 and TRBJ2-3; 10 nucleotides line up with TRBD2. Germline CDR1 reads SGHRS; CDR2 reads YFSETQ. The CDR3 consists of 15 residues. Trimming took 2 bases from V and 5 from J; bases not matched to a gene: 5.

The J gene is TRBJ2-3, the V gene TRBV12-3 or TRBV12-4; 7 bases line up with TRBD2. V lost 3 bases, J lost 2 bases, and 11 bases stayed unmatched. This CDR3 comprises 17 residues. The CDR3 sequence: CASSFPQSGESTDTQYF. Here the CDR3 DNA reads TGTGCCAGCAGTTTTCCCCAAAGCGGGGAGTCCACAGATACGCAGTATTTT.